This T cell receptor beta chain was obtained from a study of T cell repertoires in ileal Crohn's disease. Study observations and caveats: Compared with CD4 T cells, sorted CD8 cells carried more expanded clones.

Deletions cut 7 bases from V and 9 bases from J, with 13 bases between. The CDR3 loop spans 11 amino acids. Per germline, CDR1 SQVTM and CDR2 ANQGSEA. Each sample's TCRB immunosequencing used around 0.5 micrograms of biopsy DNA. The data were produced by immunoSEQ multiplex PCR, yet TCRdb's version contains in-frame clones alone and is incomplete. The sample includes about 8,400 clones, 80% of them seen just once. This clone has more than one count but fewer than ten. Its antigen remains unidentified. The sequencing input was ileal tissue. This chain links TRBV29-1 with TRBJ2-1; D gene unclear. This clonotype was obtained from an adult with Crohn's disease. The CDR3 DNA follows: TGCAGCGCCAATGAGATGAGTGAGCAGTTCTTC. Protein: CSANEMSEQFF.